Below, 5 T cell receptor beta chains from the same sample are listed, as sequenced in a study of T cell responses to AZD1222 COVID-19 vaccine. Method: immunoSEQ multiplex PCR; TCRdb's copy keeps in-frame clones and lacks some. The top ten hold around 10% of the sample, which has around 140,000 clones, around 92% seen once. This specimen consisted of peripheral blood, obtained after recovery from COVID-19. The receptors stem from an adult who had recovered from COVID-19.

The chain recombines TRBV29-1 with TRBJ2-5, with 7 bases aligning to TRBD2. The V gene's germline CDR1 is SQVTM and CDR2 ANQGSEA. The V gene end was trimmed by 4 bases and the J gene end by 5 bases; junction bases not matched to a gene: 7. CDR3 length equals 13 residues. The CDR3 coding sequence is TGCAGCGTTGTTGGCGGGAGCTGGGAGACCCAGTACTTC. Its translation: CSVVGGSWETQYF.

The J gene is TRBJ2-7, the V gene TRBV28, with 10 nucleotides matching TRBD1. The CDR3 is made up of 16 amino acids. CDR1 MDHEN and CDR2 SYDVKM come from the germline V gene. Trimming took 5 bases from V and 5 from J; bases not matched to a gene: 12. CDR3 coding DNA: TGTGCCAGCAGTCTCTTGACAGGGGGCGAAAGGCACGAGCAGTACTTC. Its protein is CASSLLTGGERHEQYF.

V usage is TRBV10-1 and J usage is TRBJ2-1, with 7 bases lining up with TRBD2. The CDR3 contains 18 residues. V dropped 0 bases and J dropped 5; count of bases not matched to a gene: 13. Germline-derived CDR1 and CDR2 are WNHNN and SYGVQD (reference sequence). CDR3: CASSESGVRGRTHNEQFF. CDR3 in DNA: TGCGCCAGCAGTGAGTCTGGGGTTCGCGGGAGAACCCACAATGAGCAGTTCTTC.

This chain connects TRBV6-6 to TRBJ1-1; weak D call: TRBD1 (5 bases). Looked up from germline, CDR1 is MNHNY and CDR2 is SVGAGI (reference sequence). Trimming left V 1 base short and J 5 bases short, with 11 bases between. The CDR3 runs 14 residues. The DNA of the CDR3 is TGTGCCAGCAGTTACTTCACAGGAGAGACTGAAGCTTTCTTT. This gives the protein CASSYFTGETEAFF.

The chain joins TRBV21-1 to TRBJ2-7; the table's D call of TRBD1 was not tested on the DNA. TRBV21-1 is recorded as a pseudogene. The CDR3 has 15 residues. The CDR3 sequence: CASSKGRKSSYEQYF. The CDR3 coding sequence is TGTGCCAGCAGCAAGGGGCGGAAAAGCTCCTACGAGCAGTACTTC.